This T cell receptor beta chain originates from a study of blood T cell repertoires in COVID-19. In this sample, this clone turned up a few times. With V trimmed by 7 bases and J by 4 bases, 4 bases remained unmatched. CDR1 and CDR2 (germline): ENHRY, SYGVKD. CDR3 size: 13 residues. The data were produced by immunoSEQ multiplex PCR, yet TCRdb's version contains in-frame clones alone and is incomplete. The data show 53,000 or so clones, more than 60% seen once. The receptor's source is a human donor with active or convalescent COVID-19. The donor label of this sample is uncertain. This chain uses TRBV10-3 with TRBJ2-1; 7 bases align to TRBD1. Sequenced input: peripheral blood. The CDR3 is CAIKGQQYNEQFF. The DNA for the CDR3 is TGTGCCATCAAGGGACAGCAATACAATGAGCAGTTCTTC.